The present TCR beta chain was sequenced within a study of CD8+ T cells in alopecia areata. Notes on the study in general: Mouse data revealed clearer TCR sharing than patient data did, a gap possibly tied to HLA. Normal skin's resident alphabeta T cells are also sequenced in scalp samples. Lesional tissue from the scalp (especially in alopecia totalis/universalis) showed higher clonality than normal scalp.

Extracted from the samples, RNA was reverse transcribed into cDNA to serve as the sequencing template. The assay was immunoSEQ multiplex PCR, and TCRdb's table has in-frame clones only and misses some. The sample lists around 29,000 clones; 60% to 85% were seen once. Peripheral blood and lesional scalp punch biopsies were taken from alopecia areata patients. As regards this clone: Its specificity is not known.

V was clipped by 5 bases and J by 6 bases; unmatched bases: 9. The CDR3 covers 16 residues. Germline CDR1 MGHRA, CDR2 YSYEKL. The gene calls are TRBV4-1 and TRBJ2-1; 11 bases are a match to TRBD1. The receptor comes from a human donor with alopecia areata. Sequencing input: NKG2D-low CD8+ T cells sorted from blood. The CDR3 bases are TGCGCCAGCAGCAACCCTTATGGACAGGGGGCCAATGAGCAGTTCTTC. Translating gives CASSNPYGQGANEQFF.